This paragraph covers one T cell receptor beta chain sequence. The antigen is unknown. Isolation of total RNA was performed on whole blood, with no prior T cell sorting. The germline CDR1 and CDR2 sequences are SEHNR and FQNEAQ (reference sequence). The CDR3 has 14 amino acids. These data belong to a study of monozygotic twins with inflammatory bowel disease. Study-wide points: T cell subtypes that differed could not be told apart. Compared with healthy co-twins, IBD patients showed reduced TCRbeta repertoire diversity by inverse Simpson. Support for a single strong signal or clonotype associated with IBD was absent.

TCRdb re-called the 5' RACE reads and shows each CDR3 protein once, DNA omitted. There are about 300,000 distinct CDR3 sequences in the sample, with 5.6% held by the top ten. The origin of this receptor is a human donor with ulcerative colitis or Crohn's disease, or a healthy co-twin of an affected twin (not recorded which). The sample taken for sequencing was blood. V and J are TRBV7-9 and TRBJ1-6. The CDR3 is CASSLDSNNSPLHF.